These 8 T cell receptor beta chains originate from one sample sequenced in a study of early T cells in non-severe SARS-CoV-2 infection. MiXCR was run by TCRdb on the 5' RACE reads, yielding one entry per CDR3 protein. The table includes approximately 58,000 distinct CDR3 sequences, approximately 6% detected once. The sample taken for sequencing was whole blood. These receptor sequences come from an adult who was a healthcare worker with PCR-confirmed SARS-CoV-2 infection or an uninfected control (not recorded which).

J is TRBJ2-7 and V is TRBV6-5; D is perhaps TRBD2 (5 bases). Germline V gene data show CDR1 as MNHEY and CDR2 as SVGAGI. CDR3 size: 14 residues. V was clipped by 6 bases and J by 3 bases, with 15 bases between them. Here the CDR3 reads CASSGGGFGYEQYF. CDR3 DNA: TGTGCCAGCAGCGGAGGTGGCTTCGGCTACGAGCAGTACTTC.

This clonotype was observed a few times. This rearrangement joins TRBV12-3 or TRBV12-4 to TRBJ2-5; weak D call: TRBD1 (6 bases). Trimming removed 6 bases at V and 5 bases at J, with 16 bases between. This CDR3 is 14 amino acids long. Written as DNA, the CDR3 is TGTGCCAGCAGAGTCCACAGGGTCGACGAGACCCAGTACTTC. This sequence encodes CASRVHRVDETQYF.

The chain uses TRBV18 and TRBJ2-1, with 8 bases that match TRBD1. Trimming took 3 bases from V and 5 from J; bases not matched to a gene: 6. Germline lookup yields CDR1 KGHSH and CDR2 LQKENI. This CDR3 contains 15 residues. The CDR3 reads CASSPGTGRDNEQFF. The CDR3 coding sequence is TGTGCCAGCTCACCTGGGACAGGAAGGGACAATGAGCAGTTCTTC.

This clonotype was recorded many times. The chain is built from TRBV5-1 and TRBJ2-3; no firm D call. CDR1 is SGHRS, CDR2 YFSETQ, per germline. The CDR3 totals 12 residues. The V end lost 0 bases, the J end lost 6 bases, and 5 bases lay between the germline ends. The CDR3 spells CASSLGLDTQYF. The CDR3 DNA follows: TGCGCCAGCAGCTTGGGCCTTGATACGCAGTATTTT.

The chain uses TRBV29-1 and TRBJ1-1, with no clear D. Trimming took 7 bases from V and 4 from J, leaving 16 bases between them. The CDR3 is made up of 13 amino acids. Germline CDR1 SQVTM, CDR2 ANQGSEA. The CDR3 region is CSETPYPGTEAFF. The CDR3 DNA sequence: TGCAGCGAGACCCCATACCCCGGCACTGAAGCTTTCTTT.

This clonotype was observed at least ten times. The chain recombines TRBV6-5 with TRBJ2-7; no firm D call. This CDR3 region has 13 residues. Germline CDR1 MNHEY, CDR2 SVGAGI. Trimming pared 3 bases from V and 6 bases from J, leaving 12 bases between. The CDR3 is CASSYGRTSEQYF. In DNA, the CDR3 is TGTGCCAGCAGTTATGGACGGACGTCCGAGCAGTACTTC.

The chain employs TRBV12-3 or TRBV12-4 and TRBJ2-7, with D possibly TRBD2 on 7 matching bases. The CDR3 extends over 14 amino acids. The V end lost 0 bases, the J end lost 6 bases, and 12 bases lay between the germline ends. The CDR3 bases are TGTGCCAGCAGTTTAGCGGCGGGGGCGCGCGAGCAGTACTTC. Protein product: CASSLAAGAREQYF.

This clonotype came up many times. The chain couples TRBV11-2 to TRBJ2-4; D not resolved. Germline V lookup: CDR1 SGHAT, CDR2 FQNNGV. The CDR3 runs 13 residues. The ends were cut back, 9 bases at V and 5 bases at J, with 14 bases in the middle. DNA of the CDR3: TGTGCCAGTTATACCTCTGGGGAAAACATTCAGTACTTC. The encoded protein is CASYTSGENIQYF. The whole variable domain, remainder taken from reference TRBV11-2 and TRBJ2-4, is EAGVAQSPRYKIIEKRQSVAFWCNPISGHATLYWYQQILGQGPKLLIQFQNNGVVDDSQLPKDRFSAERLKGVDSTLKIQPAKLEDSAVYLCASYTSGENIQYFGAGTRLSVL.